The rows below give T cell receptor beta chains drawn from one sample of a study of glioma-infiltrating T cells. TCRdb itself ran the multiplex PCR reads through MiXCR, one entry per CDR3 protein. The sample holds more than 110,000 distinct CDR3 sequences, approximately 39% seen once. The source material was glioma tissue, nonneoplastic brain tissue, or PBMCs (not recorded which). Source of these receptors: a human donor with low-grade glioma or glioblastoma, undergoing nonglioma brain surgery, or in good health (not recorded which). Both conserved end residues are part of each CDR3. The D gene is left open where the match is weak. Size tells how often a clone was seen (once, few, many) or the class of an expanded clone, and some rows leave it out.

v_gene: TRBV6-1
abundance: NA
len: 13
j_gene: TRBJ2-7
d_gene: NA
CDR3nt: TGTGCCAGCAGCCGCCTTACGTCCGGCGAGCAGTACTTC
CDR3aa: CASSRLTSGEQYF

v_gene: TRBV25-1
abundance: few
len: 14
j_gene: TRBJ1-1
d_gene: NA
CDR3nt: TGTGCCAGCAGTGTTGGGGGCTCGAACACTGAAGCTTTCTTT
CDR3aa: CASSVGGSNTEAFF

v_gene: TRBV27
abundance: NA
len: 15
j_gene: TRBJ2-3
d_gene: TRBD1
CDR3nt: TGTGCCAGCAGCCCTCTAGACAGGGGTGCAGATACGCAGTATTTT
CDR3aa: CASSPLDRGADTQYF

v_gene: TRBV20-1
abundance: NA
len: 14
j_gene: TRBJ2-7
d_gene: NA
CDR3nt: TGCAGTGCTAGACCAATCCGAAACTCCTACGAGCAGTACTTC
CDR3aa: CSARPIRNSYEQYF

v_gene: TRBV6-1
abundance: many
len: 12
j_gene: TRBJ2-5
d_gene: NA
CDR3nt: TGTGCCAGCAGTGTAACCCAGGAGACCCAGTACTTC
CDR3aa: CASSVTQETQYF

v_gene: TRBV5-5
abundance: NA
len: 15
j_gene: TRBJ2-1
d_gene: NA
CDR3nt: TGTGCCAGCAGCTCGGTCGGGACATCCTACAATGAGCAGTTCTTC
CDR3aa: CASSSVGTSYNEQFF

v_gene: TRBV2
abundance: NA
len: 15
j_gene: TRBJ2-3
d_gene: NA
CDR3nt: TGTGCCAGCTCCCCTTTCGGTGCGCCCACAGATACGCAGTATTTT
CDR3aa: CASSPFGAPTDTQYF

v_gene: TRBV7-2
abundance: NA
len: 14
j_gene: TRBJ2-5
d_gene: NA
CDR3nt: TGTGCCAGCAGCTTAGGATGGGGAGAGGAGACCCAGTACTTC
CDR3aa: CASSLGWGEETQYF

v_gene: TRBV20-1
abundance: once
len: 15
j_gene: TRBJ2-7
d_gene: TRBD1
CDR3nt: TGCAGTGTCACCGGGACAGGGGACTTGAGGAGGGAGCAGTACTTC
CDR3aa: CSVTGTGDLRREQYF

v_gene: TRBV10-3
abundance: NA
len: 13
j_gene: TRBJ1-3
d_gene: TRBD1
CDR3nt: TGTGCCATCGGGACAGGGCGAGGAAACACCATATATTTT
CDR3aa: CAIGTGRGNTIYF

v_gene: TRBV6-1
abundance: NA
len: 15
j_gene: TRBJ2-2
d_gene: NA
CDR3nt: TGTGCCAGCACCCGTACAGGGACGGCGACCGGGGAGCTGTTTTTT
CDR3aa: CASTRTGTATGELFF

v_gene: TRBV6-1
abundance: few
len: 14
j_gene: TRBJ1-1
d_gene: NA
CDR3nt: TGTGCCAGCCAAACGGAGCCTTTAAGCGGTGAAGCTTTCTTT
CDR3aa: CASQTEPLSGEAFF

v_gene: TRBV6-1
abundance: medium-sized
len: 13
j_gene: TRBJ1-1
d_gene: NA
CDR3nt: TGTGCCAGCAGAATACAGGGAGACACTGAAGCTTTCTTT
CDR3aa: CASRIQGDTEAFF

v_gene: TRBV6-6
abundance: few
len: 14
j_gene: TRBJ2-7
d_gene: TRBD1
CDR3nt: TGTGCCAGCAGTTACGGGGACAGACCCTACGAGCAGTACTTC
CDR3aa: CASSYGDRPYEQYF

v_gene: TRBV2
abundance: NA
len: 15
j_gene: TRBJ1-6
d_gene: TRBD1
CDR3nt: TGTGCCAGCAGCCCTGAGGGGGCGTCGGATTCACCCCTCCACTTT
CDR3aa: CASSPEGASDSPLHF

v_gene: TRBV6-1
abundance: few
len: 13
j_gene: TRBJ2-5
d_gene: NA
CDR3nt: TGTGCCAGCAGTGGGACGGATGGCGAGACCCAGTACTTC
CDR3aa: CASSGTDGETQYF